The TCR beta chain described here comes from a study of T-cell memory formation after mild COVID-19. V lost 3 bases to trimming and J lost 7 bases; unmatched junction nucleotides: 15. This CDR3 contains 16 residues. Looked up from germline, CDR1 is SGHRS and CDR2 is YFSETQ. This clonotype was observed at least ten times. One entry per CDR3 protein, called by TCRdb with MiXCR from the 5' RACE reads. The sample records just over 400,000 distinct CDR3 sequences, 20% to 30% being singletons. The TCR originated in an adult woman who had mild COVID-19 (a few samples of this study predate the infection). Cell type and time point are not known. The sequencing sample was made of PBMCs or a T cell subset sorted from them (not recorded which). The V gene is TRBV5-1, the J gene TRBJ2-7; 8 bases map to TRBD1. Here the CDR3 reads CASSSVPDRGAKEQYF. The CDR3 bases are TGCGCCAGCAGCTCAGTACCCGACAGGGGCGCGAAGGAGCAGTACTTC.